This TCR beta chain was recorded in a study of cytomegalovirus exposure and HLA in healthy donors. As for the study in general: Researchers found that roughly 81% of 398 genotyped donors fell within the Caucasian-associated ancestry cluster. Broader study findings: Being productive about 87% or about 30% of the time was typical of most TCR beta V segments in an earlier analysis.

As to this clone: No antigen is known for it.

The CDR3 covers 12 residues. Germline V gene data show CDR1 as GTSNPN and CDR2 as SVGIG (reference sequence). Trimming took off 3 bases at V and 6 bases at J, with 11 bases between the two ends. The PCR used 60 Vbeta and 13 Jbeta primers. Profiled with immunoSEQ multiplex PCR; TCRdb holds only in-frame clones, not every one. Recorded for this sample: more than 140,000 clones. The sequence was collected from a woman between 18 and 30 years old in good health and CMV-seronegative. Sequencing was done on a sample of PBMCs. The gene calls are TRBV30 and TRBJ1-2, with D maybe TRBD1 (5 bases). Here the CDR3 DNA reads TGTGCCTGGAGCCCATGGGGCGATGGCTACACCTTC. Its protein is CAWSPWGDGYTF.